The 14 T cell receptor beta chains below were found in one sample sequenced in a study of tissue T cells after allogeneic stem cell transplantation. The table came from immunoSEQ multiplex PCR; TCRdb's copy has only in-frame clones and leaves some out. The table lists over 2,500 clones, 55% to 65% of them singletons. Steroid-refractory graft-versus-host disease after allogeneic hematopoietic cell transplant qualified adults for prospective research-autopsy enrollment. The source was duodenal tissue, collected at autopsy. The receptors stem from a male patient at least 60 years old with steroid-refractory graft-versus-host disease after an allogeneic stem cell transplant. Part of the T cell pool may stem from the graft donor.

This clone was detected only a few times. V and J are TRBV5-6 and TRBJ1-3; D remains ambiguous. The CDR3 is 11 amino acids. The germline V and J ends were trimmed by 7 bases and 4 bases, with 6 bases remaining between them. The germline CDR1 and CDR2 sequences are SGHDT and YYEEEE. CDR3 nucleotides: TGTGCCAGCGGGCGAGGAAACACCATATATTTT. It is translated as CASGRGNTIYF. Full variable domain (outside the CDR3, taken from reference TRBV5-6 and TRBJ1-3): DAGVTQSPTHLIKTRGQQVTLRCSPKSGHDTVSWYQQALGQGPQFIFQYYEEEERQRGNFPDRFSGHQFPNYSSELNVNALLLGDSALYLCASGRGNTIYFGEGSWLTVV.

This chain links TRBV9 with TRBJ2-5; 10 nucleotides align to TRBD2. From germline, CDR1 is SGDLS and CDR2 YYNGEE. The ends lost 2 bases at V and 3 bases at J; junction bases unmatched: 7. The CDR3 covers 16 residues. CDR3 sequence: CASSVGIAGGKETQYF. The CDR3 bases are TGTGCCAGCAGCGTCGGGATAGCGGGGGGAAAAGAGACCCAGTACTTC. The variable domain in full, with the rest retrieved from reference TRBV9 and TRBJ2-5, is DSGVTQTPKHLITATGQRVTLRCSPRSGDLSVYWYQQSLDQGLQFLIQYYNGEERAKGNILERFSAQQFPDLHSELNLSSLELGDSALYFCASSVGIAGGKETQYFGPGTRLLVL.

The chain is built from TRBV3-1 (or the pseudogene TRBV3-2) and TRBJ2-4; possibly TRBD2 for D (5 bases). The V gene's germline CDR1 is LGHDT and CDR2 YNNKEL (reference sequence). Trimming stripped 1 base from V and 6 bases from J, with 16 bases between. This CDR3 is 16 amino acids long. CDR3 DNA: TGTGCCAGCAGCCAAGGGGTTCGGGGTGGAGGAAACATTCAGTACTTC. Translating it yields CASSQGVRGGGNIQYF.

The chain employs TRBV5-4 and TRBJ2-7, with 8 bases fitting TRBD1. Germline V gives CDR1 SGHNT, CDR2 YYREEE (reference sequence). The CDR3 runs 13 residues. Germline trimming cut 3 bases from V and 5 bases from J; bases unmatched to any gene: 4. The CDR3 sequence: CASSSQGANEQYF. CDR3 nucleotide sequence: TGTGCCAGCAGCTCGCAGGGGGCGAACGAGCAGTACTTC.

This clone was recorded once. The chain carries TRBV11-3 and TRBJ2-1; TRBD2 matches 8 bases. The CDR3 is 17 amino acids. J was trimmed by 10 bases and V by 1 base; bases with no gene match: 15. CDR1 SGHNT and CDR2 YENEEA come from the germline V gene. CDR3 bases: TGTGCCAGCAGCTTAGGTTTCCAGGGGCTCGGGAGGGGCGAGCAGTTCTTC. Residues: CASSLGFQGLGRGEQFF. The full variable domain, in which reference TRBV11-3 and TRBJ2-1 provide the parts outside the CDR3, is EAGVVQSPRYKIIEKKQPVAFWCNPISGHNTLYWYLQNLGQGPELLIRYENEEAVDDSQLPKDRFSAERLKGVDSTLKIQPAELGDSAVYLCASSLGFQGLGRGEQFFGPGTRLTVL.

This clone was picked up a small number of times. V usage is TRBV25-1 and J usage is TRBJ2-3, with D maybe TRBD1 (8 bases). Germline-derived CDR1 and CDR2 are MGHDK and SYGVNS. The CDR3 extends over 16 amino acids. The ends were cut back, 4 bases at V and 3 bases at J, with 17 bases in the middle. The CDR3 here is CASSGYRGRGTDTQYF. CDR3 nucleotides: TGTGCCAGCAGTGGATACAGGGGGAGGGGGACAGATACGCAGTATTTT.

This clone was seen a few times. The V gene is TRBV2, the J gene TRBJ1-2; a possible D gene is TRBD1 (6 bases). Per germline, CDR1 SNHLY and CDR2 FYNNEI. The V end lost 2 bases, the J end lost 2 bases, and 9 bases lay between the germline ends. This CDR3 region has 14 residues. CDR3 sequence reads: CASSERTENYGYTF. DNA for the CDR3: TGTGCCAGCAGTGAACGGACAGAGAACTATGGCTACACCTTC.

This clone has only one observation. This chain links TRBV6-2 or TRBV6-3 with TRBJ2-7; 12 nucleotides agree with TRBD1. CDR3 size: 16 residues. CDR1 is MNHEY, CDR2 SVGEGT, per germline. The trim removed 6 bases at V and 6 bases at J, leaving 12 bases unmatched. The DNA of the CDR3 is TGTGCCAGCAGCTCCGGTCATGGGACAGGGGGCGTCGAGCAGTACTTC. As protein: CASSSGHGTGGVEQYF.

The rearrangement links TRBV4-2 to TRBJ1-1; TRBD1 aligns across 9 bases. Germline lookup yields CDR1 LGHNA and CDR2 YNFKEQ. V shed 2 bases, J shed 4 bases, and the junction held 5 bases outside the gene matches. There are 15 residues in the CDR3. CDR3 nucleotide sequence: TGTGCCAGCAGCCAACAGACAGGGGGAACCACTGAAGCTTTCTTT. This encodes CASSQQTGGTTEAFF.

This clone was observed once. V gene TRBV6-5 combines with J gene TRBJ2-3; no firm D call. Germline CDR1 and CDR2: MNHEY and SVGAGI. V lost 6 bases to trimming and J lost 4 bases, with 8 bases between them. The CDR3 has 12 residues. The DNA for the CDR3 is TGTGCCAGCAGGAAAAATGCAGATACGCAGTATTTT. Its translation is CASRKNADTQYF.

V gene TRBV11-2 combines with J gene TRBJ2-1; 8 bases match TRBD2. Looked up from germline, CDR1 is SGHAT and CDR2 is FQNNGV. This CDR3 contains 16 residues. Germline trimming cut 3 bases from V and 5 bases from J; bases unmatched to any gene: 9. CDR3 amino acids: CASSFGGSGGNNEQFF. The CDR3 DNA is TGTGCCAGCAGCTTCGGGGGGAGCGGGGGAAACAATGAGCAGTTCTTC. The entire variable domain, with the rest obtained from reference TRBV11-2 and TRBJ2-1, is as follows: EAGVAQSPRYKIIEKRQSVAFWCNPISGHATLYWYQQILGQGPKLLIQFQNNGVVDDSQLPKDRFSAERLKGVDSTLKIQPAKLEDSAVYLCASSFGGSGGNNEQFFGPGTRLTVL.

The chain carries TRBV5-1 and TRBJ2-7; D assignment may be TRBD1 or TRBD2 (5 bases each). Looked up from germline, CDR1 is SGHRS and CDR2 is YFSETQ. The CDR3 is 12 amino acids. With 5 bases removed from V and 5 bases from J, the gap between germline ends came to 11 bases. The CDR3 protein is CASRQDFNEQYF. The CDR3 DNA is TGCGCCAGCAGACAGGACTTCAACGAGCAGTACTTC.

This clone was seen more than once but under ten times. This chain links TRBV6-2 or TRBV6-3 with TRBJ2-5; no clear D. The CDR3 is 15 amino acids. The ends were cut back, 4 bases at V and 5 bases at J, with 17 bases in the middle. The germline V gene encodes CDR1 MNHEY and CDR2 SVGEGT. The CDR3 DNA is TGTGCCAGCAGTTGGGGTCAGGAAATTCGGGAGACCCAGTACTTC. Its translation is CASSWGQEIRETQYF.

The V call is TRBV6-5, the J call TRBJ2-7; D unclear. This CDR3 contains 11 residues. Germline CDR1 and CDR2: MNHEY and SVGAGI. Trimming stripped 6 bases from V and 4 bases from J, with 7 bases between. The CDR3 here is CASRKAYEQYF. CDR3 bases: TGTGCCAGCAGAAAGGCTTACGAGCAGTACTTC.